Sequencing of this T cell receptor beta chain was carried out in a study of shared clonotypes between healthy human individuals. Overall study: Three plates were used per donor for CD4 naive, three for CD4 memory, two for CD8 naive and one for CD8 memory. Overall study results and limits: The authors expected sequencing depth to affect clonotype sharing among donors. Several donors showed sharing of around 5% of naive CD4 clonotypes. The sole specimen, blood, was sampled, and tissue repertoires likely differ.

As to this clone: Its target is unknown.

The CDR3 covers 14 residues. Germline assignment: CDR1 LGHNT and CDR2 FRNRAP. V was pared by 0 bases and J by 6 bases, with 8 bases between. Sequenced by immunoSEQ multiplex PCR; TCRdb stores in-frame clones only, minus some. This table holds about 1,500,000 clones, approximately 97% found once. The specimen sequenced was naive CD4+ T cells sorted from blood. Subset here: CD45RA+ positively selected. The chain uses TRBV12-5 and TRBJ2-2; unclear D gene. This clonotype originated in a man between 25 and 39 years old in good health. This CDR3 is CASGLVGGAGELFF. The CDR3 DNA reads TGTGCTAGTGGTTTGGTAGGCGGTGCCGGGGAGCTGTTTTTT.